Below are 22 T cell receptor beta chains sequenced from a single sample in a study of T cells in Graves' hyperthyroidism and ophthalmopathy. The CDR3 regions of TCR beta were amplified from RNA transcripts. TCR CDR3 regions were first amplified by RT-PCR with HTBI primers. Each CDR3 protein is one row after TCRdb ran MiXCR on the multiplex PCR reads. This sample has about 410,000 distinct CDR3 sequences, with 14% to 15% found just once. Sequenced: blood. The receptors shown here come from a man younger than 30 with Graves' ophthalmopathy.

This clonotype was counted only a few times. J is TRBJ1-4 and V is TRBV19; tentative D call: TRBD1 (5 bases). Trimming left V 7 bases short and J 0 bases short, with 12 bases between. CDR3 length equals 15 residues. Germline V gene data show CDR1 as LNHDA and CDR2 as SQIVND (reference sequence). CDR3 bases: TGTGCCAGTACTCTTCGGGACGCAACTAATGAAAAACTGTTTTTT. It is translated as CASTLRDATNEKLFF.

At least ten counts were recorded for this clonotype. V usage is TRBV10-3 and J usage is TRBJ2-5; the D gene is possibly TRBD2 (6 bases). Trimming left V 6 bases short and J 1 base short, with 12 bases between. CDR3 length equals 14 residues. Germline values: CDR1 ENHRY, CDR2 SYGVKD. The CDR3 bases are TGTGCCATCAGCTTCGGAGGGTTCCAAGAGACCCAGTACTTC. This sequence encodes CAISFGGFQETQYF.

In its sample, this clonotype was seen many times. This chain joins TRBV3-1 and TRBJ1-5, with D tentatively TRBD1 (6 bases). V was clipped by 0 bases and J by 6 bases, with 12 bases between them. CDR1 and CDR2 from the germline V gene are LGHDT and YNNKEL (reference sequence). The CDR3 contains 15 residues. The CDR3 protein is CASSQDHRASQPQHF. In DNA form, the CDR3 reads TGTGCCAGCAGCCAAGATCACAGGGCTAGTCAGCCCCAGCATTTT.

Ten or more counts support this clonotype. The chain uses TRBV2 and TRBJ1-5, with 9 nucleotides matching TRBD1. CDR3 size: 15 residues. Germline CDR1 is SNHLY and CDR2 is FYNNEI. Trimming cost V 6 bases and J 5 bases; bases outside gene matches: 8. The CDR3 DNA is TGTGCCAGCAGGGCCGGGACAGGGAACTATCAGCCCCAGCATTTT. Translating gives CASRAGTGNYQPQHF.

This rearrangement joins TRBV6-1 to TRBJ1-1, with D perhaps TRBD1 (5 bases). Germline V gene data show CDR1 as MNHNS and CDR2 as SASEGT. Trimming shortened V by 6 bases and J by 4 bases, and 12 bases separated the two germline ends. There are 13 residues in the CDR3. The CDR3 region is CASRSFRATEAFF. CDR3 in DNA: TGTGCCAGCAGATCTTTCAGGGCCACTGAAGCTTTCTTT.

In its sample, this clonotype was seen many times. DNA for the CDR3: TGTGCCAGCAGTTTTGGCGGGCCCTCCTACGAGCAGTACTTC. As protein: CASSFGGPSYEQYF. The genes are TRBV27 and TRBJ2-7, with a tentative D call TRBD2 (5 bases). V lost 3 bases, J lost 0 bases, and 9 bases lay in between. Germline assignment: CDR1 MNHEY and CDR2 SMNVEV (reference sequence). The CDR3 covers 14 residues.

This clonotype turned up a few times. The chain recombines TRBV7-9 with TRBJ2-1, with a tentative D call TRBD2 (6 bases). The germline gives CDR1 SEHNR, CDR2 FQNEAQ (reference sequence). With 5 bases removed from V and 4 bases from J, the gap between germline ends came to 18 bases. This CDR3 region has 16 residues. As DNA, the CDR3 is TGTGCCAGCAGCGGTCGCGGGTTAGCGGAATACAATGAGCAGTTCTTC. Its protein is CASSGRGLAEYNEQFF.

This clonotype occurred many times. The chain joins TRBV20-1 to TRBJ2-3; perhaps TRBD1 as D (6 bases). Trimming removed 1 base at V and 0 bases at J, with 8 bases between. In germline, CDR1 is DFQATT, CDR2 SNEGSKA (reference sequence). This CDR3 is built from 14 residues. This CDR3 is CSARAGQSTDTQYF. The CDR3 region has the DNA TGCAGTGCTAGAGCAGGACAGAGCACAGATACGCAGTATTTT.

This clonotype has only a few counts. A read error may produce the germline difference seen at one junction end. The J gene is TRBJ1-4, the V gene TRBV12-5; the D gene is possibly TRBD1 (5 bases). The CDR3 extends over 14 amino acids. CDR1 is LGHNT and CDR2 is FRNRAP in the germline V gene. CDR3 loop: CASGSGGLNERLFF. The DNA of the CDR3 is TGTGCTAGTGGTTCCGGGGGATTGAATGAAAGACTGTTTTTT.

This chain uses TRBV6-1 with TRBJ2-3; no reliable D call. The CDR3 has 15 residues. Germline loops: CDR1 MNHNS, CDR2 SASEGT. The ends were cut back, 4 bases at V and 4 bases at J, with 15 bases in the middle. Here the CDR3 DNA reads TGTGCCAGCAGTGGATTTAAGGGCCCTTCAGATACGCAGTATTTT. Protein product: CASSGFKGPSDTQYF.

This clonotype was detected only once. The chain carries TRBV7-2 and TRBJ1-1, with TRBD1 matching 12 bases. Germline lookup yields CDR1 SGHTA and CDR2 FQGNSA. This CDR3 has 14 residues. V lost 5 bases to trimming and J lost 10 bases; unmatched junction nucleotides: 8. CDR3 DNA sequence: TGTGCCAGCAGCGGGGACAGGGGGCCCGAAGTAGCTTTCTTT. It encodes CASSGDRGPEVAFF.

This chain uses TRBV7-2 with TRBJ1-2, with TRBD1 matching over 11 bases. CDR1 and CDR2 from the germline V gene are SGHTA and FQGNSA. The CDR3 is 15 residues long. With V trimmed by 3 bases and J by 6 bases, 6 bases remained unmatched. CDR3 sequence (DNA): TGTGCCAGCAGCTTTCGGACAGGGGGCAATCATGGCTACACCTTC. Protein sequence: CASSFRTGGNHGYTF.

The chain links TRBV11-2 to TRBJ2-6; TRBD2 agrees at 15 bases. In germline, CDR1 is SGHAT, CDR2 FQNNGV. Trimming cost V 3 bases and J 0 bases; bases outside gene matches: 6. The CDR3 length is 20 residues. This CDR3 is CASSFWTSGGVTSGANVLTF. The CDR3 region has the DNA TGTGCCAGCAGCTTTTGGACTAGCGGGGGGGTGACCTCTGGGGCCAACGTCCTGACTTTC.

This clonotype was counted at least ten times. The CDR3 spells CSARDRGVGETQYF. DNA for the CDR3: TGCAGTGCTAGAGATCGCGGGGTAGGGGAGACCCAGTACTTC. J is TRBJ2-5 and V is TRBV20-1, with TRBD2 as a possible D gene (6 bases). The length of the CDR3 is 14 residues. V lost 0 bases to trimming and J lost 5 bases, with 13 bases between them. Germline V CDR1 and CDR2: DFQATT, SNEGSKA (reference sequence).

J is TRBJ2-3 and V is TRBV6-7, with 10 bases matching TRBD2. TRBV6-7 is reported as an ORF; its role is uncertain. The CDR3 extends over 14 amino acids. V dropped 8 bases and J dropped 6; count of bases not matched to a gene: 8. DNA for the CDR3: TGTGCCAGCGATGCTAGCGGGAGTCGTGATACGCAGTATTTT. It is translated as CASDASGSRDTQYF.

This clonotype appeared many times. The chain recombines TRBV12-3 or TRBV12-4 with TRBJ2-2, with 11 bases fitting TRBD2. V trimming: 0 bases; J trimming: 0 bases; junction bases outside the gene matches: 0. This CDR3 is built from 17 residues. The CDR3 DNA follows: TGTGCCAGCAGTTTAGCTAGCGGGAGGGCGAACACCGGGGAGCTGTTTTTT. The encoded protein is CASSLASGRANTGELFF.

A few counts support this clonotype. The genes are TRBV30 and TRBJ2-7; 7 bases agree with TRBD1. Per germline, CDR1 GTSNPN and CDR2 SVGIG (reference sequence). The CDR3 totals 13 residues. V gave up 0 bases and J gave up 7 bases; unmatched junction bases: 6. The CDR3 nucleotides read TGTGCCTGGAGTGTAACAGGGGCTGGGGAGCAGTACTTC. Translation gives CAWSVTGAGEQYF.

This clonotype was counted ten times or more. Written as DNA, the CDR3 is TGTGCCAGCAGTTTATCCCAGACCCCGGGCACTGAAGCTTTCTTT. It specifies CASSLSQTPGTEAFF. V and J are TRBV27 and TRBJ1-1, with no clear D. This CDR3 region has 15 residues. Trimming pared 0 bases from V and 4 bases from J, leaving 12 bases between. Germline values: CDR1 MNHEY, CDR2 SMNVEV (reference sequence).

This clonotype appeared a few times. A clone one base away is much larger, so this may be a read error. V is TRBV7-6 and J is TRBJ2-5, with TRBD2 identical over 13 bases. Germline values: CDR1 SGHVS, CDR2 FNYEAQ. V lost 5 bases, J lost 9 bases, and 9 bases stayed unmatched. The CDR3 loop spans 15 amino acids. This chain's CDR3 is CASSTSGGAREAQYF. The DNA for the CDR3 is TGTGCCAGCAGCACTAGCGGGGGGGCGCGGGAGGCCCAGTACTTC.

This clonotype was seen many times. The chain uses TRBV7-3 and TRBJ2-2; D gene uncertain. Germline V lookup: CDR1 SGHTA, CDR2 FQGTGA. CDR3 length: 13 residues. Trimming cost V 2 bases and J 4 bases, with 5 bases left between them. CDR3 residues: CASSLGRTGELFF. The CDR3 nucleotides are TGTGCCAGCAGCTTAGGACGCACCGGGGAGCTGTTTTTT.

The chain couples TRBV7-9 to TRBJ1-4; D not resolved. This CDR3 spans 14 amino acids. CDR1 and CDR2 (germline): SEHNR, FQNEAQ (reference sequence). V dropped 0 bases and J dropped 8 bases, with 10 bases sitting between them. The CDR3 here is CASSLAPIGEKLFF. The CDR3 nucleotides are TGTGCCAGCAGCTTAGCACCAATTGGGGAAAAACTGTTTTTT.

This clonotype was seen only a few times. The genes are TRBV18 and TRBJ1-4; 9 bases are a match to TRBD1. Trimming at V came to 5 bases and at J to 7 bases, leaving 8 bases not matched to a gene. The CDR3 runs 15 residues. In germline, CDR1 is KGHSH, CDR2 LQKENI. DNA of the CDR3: TGTGCCAGCTCAAAGCCGGGGACAGGGACTGAAAAACTGTTTTTT. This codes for CASSKPGTGTEKLFF.